This T cell receptor (beta chain) was profiled in a study of blood T cell repertoires in COVID-19. The ends were cut back, 5 bases at V and 5 bases at J, with 12 bases in the middle. The CDR3 consists of 13 residues. Germline CDR1 is SGHVS and CDR2 is FQNEAQ. This table comes from immunoSEQ multiplex PCR, and its TCRdb copy is limited to in-frame clones, with some not included. The data show about 410,000 clones, with roughly nine tenths seen just once and less than 2% held by the top ten. This clonotype was sampled from a woman aged 25 to 39 who had recovered from COVID-19. This sequence joins TRBV7-8 and TRBJ1-1; the D gene is possibly TRBD1 (6 bases). Specimen: PBMCs or T cells enriched from blood (not recorded which). The chain's CDR3 is CASSRKGETEAFF. In nucleotides, the CDR3 is TGTGCCAGCAGCCGGAAGGGGGAAACTGAAGCTTTCTTT.